Below, 20 T cell receptor beta chains from the same sample are listed, as sequenced in a study of blood T cell repertoires in COVID-19. The table came from immunoSEQ multiplex PCR; TCRdb's copy has only in-frame clones and leaves some out. The table records under 250,000 clones, around 90% of them present only once. The sequencing input was peripheral blood. The receptors originated from a man in his 60s who had recovered from COVID-19.

The chain employs TRBV3-1 (or the pseudogene TRBV3-2) and TRBJ2-6; no definite D call. Germline V CDR1 and CDR2: LGHDT, YNNKEL (reference sequence). Trimming took off 7 bases at V and 1 base at J, with 11 bases between the two ends. The CDR3 is 15 amino acids. The CDR3 spells CASNNPRSGANVLTF. Written as DNA, the CDR3 is TGTGCCAGCAATAACCCCCGGTCTGGGGCCAACGTCCTGACTTTC.

The V gene is TRBV23-1, the J gene TRBJ1-1; 11 bases align to TRBD1. TRBV23-1 qualifies as an ORF whose function is uncertain. CDR3 size: 18 residues. With V trimmed by 4 bases and J by 1 base, 11 bases remained unmatched. The CDR3 is CASSRAPGTGGKNTEAFF. The CDR3 region has the DNA TGCGCCAGCAGTCGAGCCCCCGGGACAGGGGGGAAGAACACTGAAGCTTTCTTT.

This clone was counted only a few times. The rearrangement links TRBV3-1 (or the pseudogene TRBV3-2) to TRBJ2-5, with 7 bases lining up with TRBD2. CDR3 size: 15 residues. J was trimmed by 3 bases and V by 3 bases; bases with no gene match: 7. The germline CDR1 and CDR2 sequences are LGHDT and YNNKEL (reference sequence). CDR3 nucleotide sequence: TGTGCCAGCAGCCAGGTACTGGCGGGAGAAGAGACCCAGTACTTC. Protein sequence: CASSQVLAGEETQYF.

The chain is built from TRBV19 and TRBJ1-1; 7 nucleotides align to TRBD1. The germline gives CDR1 LNHDA, CDR2 SQIVND (reference sequence). The CDR3 covers 16 residues. Trimming at V came to 7 bases and at J to 0 bases, leaving 11 bases not matched to a gene. The CDR3, as DNA: TGTGCCAGTAACCAACTACAGGGGACGATGAACACTGAAGCTTTCTTT. Translated: CASNQLQGTMNTEAFF.

The V call is TRBV19, the J call TRBJ1-4; 8 positions match TRBD1. The V gene's germline CDR1 is LNHDA and CDR2 SQIVND (reference sequence). V lost 6 bases, J lost 4 bases, and 10 bases stayed unmatched. This CDR3 has 16 residues. This CDR3 is CASRGGQGAFNEKLFF. The CDR3 nucleotides are TGTGCCAGTAGAGGCGGCCAGGGGGCGTTTAATGAAAAACTGTTTTTT.

The V gene is TRBV2, the J gene TRBJ2-2, with TRBD2 matching 7 bases. Germline V gene sequence: CDR1 SNHLY, CDR2 FYNNEI. V shed 6 bases, J shed 4 bases, and the junction held 8 bases outside the gene matches. CDR3 size: 15 residues. Here the CDR3 reads CASRPTSVTTGELFF. CDR3 in DNA: TGTGCCAGCAGGCCTACTAGCGTTACCACCGGGGAGCTGTTTTTT.

The chain carries TRBV10-1 and TRBJ2-7, with a tentative D call TRBD1 (6 bases). Between the trimmed V and J ends, which lost 5 bases and 0 bases, there was a span of 14 bases. CDR1 is WNHNN, CDR2 SYGVQD, per germline (reference sequence). The CDR3 totals 15 residues. CDR3 nucleotide sequence: TGCGCCAGCAGTTGTACAGGGTATAGCTCCTACGAGCAGTACTTC. Residues: CASSCTGYSSYEQYF.

This rearrangement joins TRBV4-1 to TRBJ2-1; 11 bases agree with TRBD2. V dropped 0 bases and J dropped 7; count of bases not matched to a gene: 5. CDR1 MGHRA and CDR2 YSYEKL come from the germline V gene. CDR3 size: 16 residues. This CDR3 reads CASSQDGLAGGNEQFF. CDR3 DNA sequence: TGCGCCAGCAGCCAAGATGGCCTAGCGGGGGGTAATGAGCAGTTCTTC.

The chain couples TRBV5-1 to TRBJ1-1, with TRBD1 identical over 7 bases. Trimming took 3 bases from V and 1 from J; bases not matched to a gene: 6. Germline V gene sequence: CDR1 SGHRS, CDR2 YFSETQ. This CDR3 is 15 amino acids long. The CDR3: CASSSLQGGNTEAFF. CDR3 nucleotides: TGCGCCAGCAGCTCACTCCAGGGGGGGAACACTGAAGCTTTCTTT.

The chain carries TRBV5-1 and TRBJ2-7; TRBD1 matches 7 bases. Germline V gene lookup returns CDR1 SGHRS and CDR2 YFSETQ. J gave up 3 bases and V 5 bases, and 11 bases lay outside the gene matches. The CDR3 covers 15 residues. The CDR3 nucleotides read TGCGCCAGCAGTCAGAACAGGGGCTTACGCTACGAGCAGTACTTC. This encodes CASSQNRGLRYEQYF.

The V call is TRBV19, the J call TRBJ1-2; 9 nucleotides match TRBD1. In germline, CDR1 is LNHDA, CDR2 SQIVND (reference sequence). The CDR3 sequence is 15 residues long. The V and J ends lost 7 bases and 5 bases, in that order; junction bases with no gene match: 11. CDR3 sequence: CASKISGTGLYGYTF. CDR3 coding DNA: TGTGCCAGTAAAATATCCGGGACAGGGCTTTATGGCTACACCTTC.

The chain combines TRBV10-3 with TRBJ1-5; maybe TRBD1 (5 bases). CDR1 and CDR2 (germline): ENHRY, SYGVKD. This CDR3 is 14 amino acids long. Between the trimmed V and J ends, which lost 6 bases and 2 bases, there was a span of 11 bases. The CDR3 DNA follows: TGTGCCATCAGCGCCGGAGGGGGCAATCAGCCCCAGCATTTT. Encoded protein: CAISAGGGNQPQHF.

The rearrangement joins TRBV3-1 (or the pseudogene TRBV3-2) to TRBJ2-3, with 11 nucleotides matching TRBD2. The CDR3 has 17 residues. J was trimmed by 4 bases and V by 3 bases; bases with no gene match: 9. Germline lookup yields CDR1 LGHDT and CDR2 YNNKEL (reference sequence). The CDR3 region has the DNA TGTGCCAGCAGCCATTCTAGCGGGAGGATGATGGCAGATACGCAGTATTTT. It yields the protein CASSHSSGRMMADTQYF.

The rearrangement joins TRBV9 to TRBJ2-1, with 10 bases lining up with TRBD2. The V gene end was trimmed by 0 bases and the J gene end by 7 bases; junction bases not matched to a gene: 4. The CDR3 loop spans 15 amino acids. In germline, CDR1 is SGDLS, CDR2 YYNGEE. CDR3 amino acids: CASSVELAGINEQFF. Written as DNA, the CDR3 is TGTGCCAGCAGCGTAGAACTAGCGGGGATAAATGAGCAGTTCTTC.

This sequence joins TRBV9 and TRBJ2-1, with 8 bases fitting TRBD1. The CDR3 loop spans 15 amino acids. The trim removed 2 bases at V and 1 base at J, leaving 2 bases unmatched. Germline CDR1 and CDR2: SGDLS and YYNGEE. CDR3 coding DNA: TGTGCCAGCAGCGTTAGGGACAGGTCCTACAATGAGCAGTTCTTC. Amino acid sequence: CASSVRDRSYNEQFF.

The rearrangement uses TRBV7-2 and TRBJ2-5; TRBD2 matches at 11 bases. The CDR3 loop spans 18 amino acids. Looked up from germline, CDR1 is SGHTA and CDR2 is FQGNSA. The trim removed 5 bases at V and 3 bases at J, leaving 14 bases unmatched. CDR3 loop: CASSLTSGSPRGEETQYF. DNA for the CDR3: TGTGCCAGCAGCCTAACTAGCGGGAGCCCCCGAGGGGAAGAGACCCAGTACTTC.

The CDR3 nucleotides read TGTGCCACCACCCCCAGTGTCATTCAGCCCCAGCATTTT. Protein product: CATTPSVIQPQHF. The chain joins TRBV10-3 to TRBJ1-5; D remains ambiguous. Germline CDR1 is ENHRY and CDR2 is SYGVKD. Trimming removed 10 bases at V and 6 bases at J, with 16 bases between. The CDR3 consists of 13 residues.

The rearrangement links TRBV24-1 to TRBJ1-2, with D uncertain. Trimming shortened V by 4 bases and J by 8 bases, and 7 bases separated the two germline ends. CDR1 is KGHDR and CDR2 is SFDVKD in the germline V gene. The CDR3 contains 11 residues. The CDR3 spells CATSDHAGYTF. The CDR3 DNA is TGTGCCACCAGTGACCATGCGGGCTACACCTTC.

This rearrangement joins TRBV10-1 to TRBJ2-4, with 8 positions matching TRBD2. This CDR3 is built from 19 residues. CDR1 is WNHNN, CDR2 SYGVQD, per germline (reference sequence). The ends lost 0 bases at V and 0 bases at J; junction bases unmatched: 10. The CDR3 loop is CASSESILADRLAKNIQYF. The DNA for the CDR3 is TGCGCCAGCAGTGAGTCGATACTAGCGGACCGCCTAGCCAAAAACATTCAGTACTTC.

This clone showed up just a few times. The chain joins TRBV29-1 to TRBJ1-2; 8 bases align to TRBD1. V dropped 7 bases and J dropped 4; count of bases not matched to a gene: 11. CDR1 and CDR2 from the germline V gene are SQVTM and ANQGSEA. The CDR3 is made up of 14 amino acids. The CDR3 sequence: CSAPTRQGSYGYTF. CDR3 bases: TGCAGCGCCCCAACGAGACAGGGGTCCTATGGCTACACCTTC.